This T cell receptor (beta chain) was captured by sequencing in a study of blood T cell repertoires in COVID-19. Across the study: Acute and convalescent COVID-19 samples came from the United States, Italy and Spain. Sample material is recorded as cDNA or gDNA derived from T cells, B-cell-depleted T cells, or PBMCs.

In the original processing: The authors estimated nucleated cell counts from reference gene primer amplification. Some clones are missing from TCRdb's copy, which holds only in-frame ones; the method was immunoSEQ multiplex PCR. The DNA was the basis for D and trimming; V, J and clone size are from that table. The repertoire holds 85,000 to 100,000 clones, with 70% to 85% as singletons. Material: peripheral blood. The source is a human donor in a cohort sampled during active COVID-19.

The CDR3 reads CASSLGQGGNTIYF. In DNA form, the CDR3 reads TGTGCCAGCAGCCTCGGACAGGGCGGAAACACCATATATTTT. J is TRBJ1-3 and V is TRBV7-9, with 8 positions matching TRBD1. This CDR3 has 14 amino acids. V shed 5 bases, J shed 4 bases, and the junction held 4 bases outside the gene matches. Germline V CDR1 and CDR2: SEHNR, FQNEAQ (reference sequence).